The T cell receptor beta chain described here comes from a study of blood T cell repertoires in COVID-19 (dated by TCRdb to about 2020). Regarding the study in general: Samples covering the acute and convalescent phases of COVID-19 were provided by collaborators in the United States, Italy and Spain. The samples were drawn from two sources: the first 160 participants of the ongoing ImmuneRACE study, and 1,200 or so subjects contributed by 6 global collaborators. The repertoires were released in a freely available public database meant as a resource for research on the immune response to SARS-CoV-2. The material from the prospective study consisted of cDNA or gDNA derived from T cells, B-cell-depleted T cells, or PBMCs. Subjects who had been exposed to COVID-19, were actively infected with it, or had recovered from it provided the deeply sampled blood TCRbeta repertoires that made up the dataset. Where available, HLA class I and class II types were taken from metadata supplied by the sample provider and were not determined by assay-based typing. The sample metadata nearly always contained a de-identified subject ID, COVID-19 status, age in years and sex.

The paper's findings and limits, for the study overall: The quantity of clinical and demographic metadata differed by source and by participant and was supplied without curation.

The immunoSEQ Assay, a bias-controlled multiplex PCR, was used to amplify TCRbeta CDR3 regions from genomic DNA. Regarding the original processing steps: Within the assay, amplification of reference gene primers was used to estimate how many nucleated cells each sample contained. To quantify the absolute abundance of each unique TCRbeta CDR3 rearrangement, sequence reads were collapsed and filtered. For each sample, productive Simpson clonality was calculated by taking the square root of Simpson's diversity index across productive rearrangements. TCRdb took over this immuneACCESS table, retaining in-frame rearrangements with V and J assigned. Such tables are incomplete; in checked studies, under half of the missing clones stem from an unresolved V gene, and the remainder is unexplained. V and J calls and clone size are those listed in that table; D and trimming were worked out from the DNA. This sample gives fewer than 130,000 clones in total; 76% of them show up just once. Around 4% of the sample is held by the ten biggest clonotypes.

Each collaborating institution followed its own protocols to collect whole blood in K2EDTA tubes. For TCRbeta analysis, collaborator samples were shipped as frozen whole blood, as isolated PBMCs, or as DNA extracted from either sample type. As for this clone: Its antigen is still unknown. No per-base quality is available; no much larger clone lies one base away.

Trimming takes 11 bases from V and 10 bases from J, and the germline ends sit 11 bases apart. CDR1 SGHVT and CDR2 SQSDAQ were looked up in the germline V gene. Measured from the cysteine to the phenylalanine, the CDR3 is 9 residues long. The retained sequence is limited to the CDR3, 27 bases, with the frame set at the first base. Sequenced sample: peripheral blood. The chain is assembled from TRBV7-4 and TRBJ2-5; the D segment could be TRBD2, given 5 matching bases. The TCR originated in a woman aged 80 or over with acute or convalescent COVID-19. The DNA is TGTGCCGGGGAGTTTGGCCAGTACTTC. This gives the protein CAGEFGQYF.